This TCR beta chain was identified during a study of cytomegalovirus exposure and HLA in healthy donors. At the level of the study: Researchers found that more than 70% of 300 to 450 genotyped donors fell within the Caucasian-associated ancestry cluster.

The length of the CDR3 is 18 residues. From germline, CDR1 is SGHRS and CDR2 YFSETQ. Losses at the gene ends were 4 bases for V and 1 base for J; bases not matched to a gene: 10. Researchers ran the PCR with 60 Vbeta and 13 Jbeta primers. Profiling relied on immunoSEQ multiplex PCR, and the TCRdb table lists in-frame clones only, not all of them. Found here are about 150,000 clones, roughly 70% of them singletons; the top ten hold approximately 2.3%. The V gene is TRBV5-1, the J gene TRBJ2-7; 14 bases match TRBD2. Sequenced: PBMCs. This sequence was found in a man aged 25 to 45 in good health and CMV-seronegative. CDR3 protein: CASSPKTSGGAGSYEQYF. The CDR3 nucleotides read TGCGCCAGCAGCCCCAAGACTAGCGGGGGGGCCGGATCCTACGAGCAGTACTTC.